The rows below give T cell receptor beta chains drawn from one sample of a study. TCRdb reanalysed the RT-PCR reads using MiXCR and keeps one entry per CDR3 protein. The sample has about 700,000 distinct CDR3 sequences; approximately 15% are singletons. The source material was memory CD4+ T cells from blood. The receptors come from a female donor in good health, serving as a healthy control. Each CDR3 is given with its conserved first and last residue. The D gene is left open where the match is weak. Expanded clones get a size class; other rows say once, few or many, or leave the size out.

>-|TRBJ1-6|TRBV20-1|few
TGCAGTGCTAGAGATTTCAGCTATAATTCACCCCTCCACTTT
CSARDFSYNSPLHF
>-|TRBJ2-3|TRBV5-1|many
TGCGCCAGCAGCTTGGTCGCAGGGACCGATACGCAGTATTTT
CASSLVAGTDTQYF
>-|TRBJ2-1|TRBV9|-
TGTGCCAGCAGCTCCCAGACCGCAAATGAGCAGTTCTTC
CASSSQTANEQFF
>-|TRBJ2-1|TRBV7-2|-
TGTGCCAGCAGCTTAAGTGAGGGATCCGAGCAGTTCTTC
CASSLSEGSEQFF
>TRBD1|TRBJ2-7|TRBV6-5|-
TGTGCCAGCAGTCCTCGGACAGGGAGTAACGAGCAGTACTTC
CASSPRTGSNEQYF
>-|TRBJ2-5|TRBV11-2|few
TGTGCCAGCGGCCACGGGGTTCAGGCAGAGACCCAGTACTTC
CASGHGVQAETQYF
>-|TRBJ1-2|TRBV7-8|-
TGTGCCAGCAGCTTATTGGGGGGCATAGGCTACACCTTC
CASSLLGGIGYTF
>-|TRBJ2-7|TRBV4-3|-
TGCGCCCCGACCGGTTGGGGCTACGAGCAGTACTTC
CAPTGWGYEQYF
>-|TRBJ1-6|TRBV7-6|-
TGTGCCAGCAGCTTAGGGCTAGGGTCTAATTCACCCCTCCACTTT
CASSLGLGSNSPLHF
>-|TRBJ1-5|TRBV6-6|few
TGTGCCAGCAACGTAGGGGAAGGACAGCCCCAGCATTTT
CASNVGEGQPQHF
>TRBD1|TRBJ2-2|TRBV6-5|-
TGTGCCAGCAGTCCCATTACAGGGGGCGGCACCGGGGAGCTGTTTTTT
CASSPITGGGTGELFF
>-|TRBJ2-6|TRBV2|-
TGTGCCAGCAGTGACCTCTCTGGGGCCAACGTCCTGACTTTC
CASSDLSGANVLTF
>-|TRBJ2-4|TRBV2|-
TGTGCCAGCGAGCGTACCCCCCTAGCCAAAAACATTCAGTACTTC
CASERTPLAKNIQYF
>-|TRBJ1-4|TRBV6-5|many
TGTGCCGTCGCTCGGGTTCATGGCGAAAAACTGTTTTTT
CAVARVHGEKLFF
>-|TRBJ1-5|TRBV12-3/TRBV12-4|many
TGTGCCAGCAGTTTAGCGCTAAATCAGCCCCAGCATTTT
CASSLALNQPQHF
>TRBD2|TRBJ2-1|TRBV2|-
TGTGCCAGCGAGATGGAAGCGGGAGGCGTCCATGAGCAGTTCTTC
CASEMEAGGVHEQFF
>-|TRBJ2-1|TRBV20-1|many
TGCAGTGCTCCTAGCGCGGGATCCAATGAGCAGTTCTTC
CSAPSAGSNEQFF
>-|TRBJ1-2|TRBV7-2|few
TGTGCCAGCAGCTCTGACCTCTATGGCTACACCTTC
CASSSDLYGYTF
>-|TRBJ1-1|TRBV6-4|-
TGTGCCAGCAGTGACGGAGGACTGTTT
CASSDGGLF
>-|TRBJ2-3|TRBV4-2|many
TGTGCCAGCAGCCTGCGGGCTAGCGACACAGATACGCAGTATTTT
CASSLRASDTDTQYF
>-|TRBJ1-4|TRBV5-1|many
TGCGCCAGCAGCCTCCCGACTAATGAAAAACTGTTTTTT
CASSLPTNEKLFF
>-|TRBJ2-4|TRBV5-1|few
TGCGCCAGCAGCTTGGGTGGAGGGAGCGGCATTCAGTACTTC
CASSLGGGSGIQYF
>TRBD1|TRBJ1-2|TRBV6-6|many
TGTGCCAGCGGACAGGAAATTAACTATGGCTACACCTTC
CASGQEINYGYTF
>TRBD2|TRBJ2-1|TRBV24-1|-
TGTGCCACCAGTGACCCAGCGGGGGGGTATCGGGATGAGCAGTTCTTC
CATSDPAGGYRDEQFF
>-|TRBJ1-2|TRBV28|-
TGTGCCAGCAGTGGCCCAATGTTTGGAGGCTACACCTTC
CASSGPMFGGYTF
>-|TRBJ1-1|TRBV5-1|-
TGCGCCAGCAGCCCGACTAGCGGGAGCACTGAAGCTTTCTTT
CASSPTSGSTEAFF